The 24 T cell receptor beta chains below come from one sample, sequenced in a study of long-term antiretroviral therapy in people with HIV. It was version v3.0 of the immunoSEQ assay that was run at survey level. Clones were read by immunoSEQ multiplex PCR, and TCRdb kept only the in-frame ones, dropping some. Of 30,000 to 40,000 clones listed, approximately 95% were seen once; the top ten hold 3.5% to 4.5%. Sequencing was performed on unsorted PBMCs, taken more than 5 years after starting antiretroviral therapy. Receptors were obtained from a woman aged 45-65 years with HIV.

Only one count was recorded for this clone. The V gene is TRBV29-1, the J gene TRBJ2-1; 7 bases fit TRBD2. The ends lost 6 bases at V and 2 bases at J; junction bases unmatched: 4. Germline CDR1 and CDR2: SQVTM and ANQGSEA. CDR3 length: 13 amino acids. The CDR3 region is CSVTGGPYNEQFF. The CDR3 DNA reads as TGCAGCGTGACGGGGGGTCCCTACAATGAGCAGTTCTTC.

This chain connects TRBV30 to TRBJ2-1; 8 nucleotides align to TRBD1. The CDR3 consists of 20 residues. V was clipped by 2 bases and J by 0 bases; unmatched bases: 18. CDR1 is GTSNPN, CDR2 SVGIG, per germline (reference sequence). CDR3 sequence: CAWSQNRGSTLFSSYNEQFF. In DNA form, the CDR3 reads TGTGCCTGGAGTCAAAACAGGGGGTCAACTTTGTTCAGCTCCTACAATGAGCAGTTCTTC.

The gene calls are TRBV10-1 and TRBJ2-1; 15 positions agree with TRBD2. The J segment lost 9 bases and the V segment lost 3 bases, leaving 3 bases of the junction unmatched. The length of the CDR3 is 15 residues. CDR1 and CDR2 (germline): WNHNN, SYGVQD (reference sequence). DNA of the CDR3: TGCGCCAGCAGTGATGGACTAGCGGGGGGGCGTGAGCAGTTCTTC. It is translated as CASSDGLAGGREQFF.

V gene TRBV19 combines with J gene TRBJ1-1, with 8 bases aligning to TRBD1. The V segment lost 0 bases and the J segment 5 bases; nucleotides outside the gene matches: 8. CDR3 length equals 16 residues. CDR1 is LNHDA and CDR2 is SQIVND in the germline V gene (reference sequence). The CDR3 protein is CASSIDRTDRGTEAFF. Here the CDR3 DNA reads TGTGCCAGTAGTATAGATCGAACCGACAGGGGTACTGAAGCTTTCTTT.

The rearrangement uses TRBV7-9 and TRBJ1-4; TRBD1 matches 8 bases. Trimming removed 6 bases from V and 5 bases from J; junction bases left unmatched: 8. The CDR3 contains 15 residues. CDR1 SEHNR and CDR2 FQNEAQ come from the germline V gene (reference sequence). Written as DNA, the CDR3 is TGTGCCAGCAGTCGGACAGGGATGCAGAATGAAAAACTGTTTTTT. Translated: CASSRTGMQNEKLFF.

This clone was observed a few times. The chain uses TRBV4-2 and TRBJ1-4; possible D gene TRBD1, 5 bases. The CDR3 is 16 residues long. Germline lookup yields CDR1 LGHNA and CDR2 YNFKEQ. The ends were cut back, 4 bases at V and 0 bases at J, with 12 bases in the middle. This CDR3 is CASSPTQAATNEKLFF. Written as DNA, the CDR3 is TGTGCCAGCAGCCCAACACAGGCGGCAACTAATGAAAAACTGTTTTTT.

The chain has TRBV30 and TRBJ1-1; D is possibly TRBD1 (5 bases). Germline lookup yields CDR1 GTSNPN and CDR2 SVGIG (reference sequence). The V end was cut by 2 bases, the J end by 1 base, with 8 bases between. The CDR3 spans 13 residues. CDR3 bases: TGTGCCTGGAGTACCCAGGGGAACACTGAAGCTTTCTTT. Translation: CAWSTQGNTEAFF. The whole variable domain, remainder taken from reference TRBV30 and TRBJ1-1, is SQTIHQWPATLVQPVGSPLSLECTVEGTSNPNLYWYRQAAGRGLQLLFYSVGIGQISSEVPQNLSASRPQDRQFILSSKKLLLSDSGFYLCAWSTQGNTEAFFGQGTRLTVV.

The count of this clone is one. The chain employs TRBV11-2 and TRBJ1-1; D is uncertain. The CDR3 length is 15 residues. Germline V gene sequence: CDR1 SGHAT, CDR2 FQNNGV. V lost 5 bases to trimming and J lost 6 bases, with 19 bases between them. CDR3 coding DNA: TGTGCCAGCAGCCGAGCGGGCACTTCAGAAGCTGAAGCTTTCTTT. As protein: CASSRAGTSEAEAFF.

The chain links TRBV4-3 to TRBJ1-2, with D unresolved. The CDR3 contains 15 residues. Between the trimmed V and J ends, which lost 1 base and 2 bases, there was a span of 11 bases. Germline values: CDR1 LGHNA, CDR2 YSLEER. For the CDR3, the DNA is TGCGCCAGCAGCCAAGGCCTACTCGGAAACTATGGCTACACCTTC. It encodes CASSQGLLGNYGYTF.

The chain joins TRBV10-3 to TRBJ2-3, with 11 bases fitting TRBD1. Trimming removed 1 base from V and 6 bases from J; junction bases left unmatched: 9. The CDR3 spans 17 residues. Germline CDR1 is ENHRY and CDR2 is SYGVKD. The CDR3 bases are TGTGCCATCAGTGAGTTGCGGACAGGGGGCGAGGGGGATACGCAGTATTTT. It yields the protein CAISELRTGGEGDTQYF.

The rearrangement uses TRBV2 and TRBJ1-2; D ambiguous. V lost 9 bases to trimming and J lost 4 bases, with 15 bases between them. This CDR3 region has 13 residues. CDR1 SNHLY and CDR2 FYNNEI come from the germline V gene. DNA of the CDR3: TGTGCCAGAGAGCCGAGAACTTTCTATGGCTACACCTTC. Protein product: CAREPRTFYGYTF.

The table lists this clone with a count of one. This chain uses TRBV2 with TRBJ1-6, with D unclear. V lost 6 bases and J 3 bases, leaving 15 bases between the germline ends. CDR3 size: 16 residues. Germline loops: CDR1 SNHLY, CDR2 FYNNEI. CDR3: CASRVGPLFYNSPLHF. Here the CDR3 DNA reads TGTGCCAGCAGGGTCGGGCCTCTTTTCTATAATTCACCCCTCCACTTT. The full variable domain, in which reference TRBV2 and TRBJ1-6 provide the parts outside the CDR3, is EPEVTQTPSHQVTQMGQEVILRCVPISNHLYFYWYRQILGQKVEFLVSFYNNEISEKSEIFDDQFSVERPDGSNFTLKIRSTKLEDSAMYFCASRVGPLFYNSPLHFGNGTRLTVT.

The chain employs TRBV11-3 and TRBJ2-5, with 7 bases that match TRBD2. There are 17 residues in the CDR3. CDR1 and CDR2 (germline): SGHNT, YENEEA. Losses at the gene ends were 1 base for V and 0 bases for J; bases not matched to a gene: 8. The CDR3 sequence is CASSLGASGADQETQYF. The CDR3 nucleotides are TGTGCCAGCAGCTTAGGGGCTAGCGGCGCAGACCAAGAGACCCAGTACTTC.

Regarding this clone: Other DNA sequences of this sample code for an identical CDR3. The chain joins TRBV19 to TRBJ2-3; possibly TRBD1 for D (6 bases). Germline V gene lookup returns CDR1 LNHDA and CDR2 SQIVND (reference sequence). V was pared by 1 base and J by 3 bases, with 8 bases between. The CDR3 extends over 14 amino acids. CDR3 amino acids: CASSIGGLTDTQYF. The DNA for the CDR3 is TGTGCCAGTAGTATAGGGGGGCTGACAGATACGCAGTATTTT.

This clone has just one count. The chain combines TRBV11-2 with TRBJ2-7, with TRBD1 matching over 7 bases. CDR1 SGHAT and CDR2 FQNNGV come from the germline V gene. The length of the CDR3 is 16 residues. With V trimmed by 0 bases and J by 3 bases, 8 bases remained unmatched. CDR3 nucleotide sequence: TGTGCCAGCAGCTTAGATCCAGGGGGAAGAATCTACGAGCAGTACTTC. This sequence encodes CASSLDPGGRIYEQYF.

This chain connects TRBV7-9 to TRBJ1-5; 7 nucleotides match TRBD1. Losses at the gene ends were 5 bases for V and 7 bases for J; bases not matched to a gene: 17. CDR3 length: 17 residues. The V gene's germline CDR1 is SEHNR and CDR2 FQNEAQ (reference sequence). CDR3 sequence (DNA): TGTGCCAGCAGCCCGCGAGGGGACAGCACTCCCCCCCAGCCCCAGCATTTT. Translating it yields CASSPRGDSTPPQPQHF.

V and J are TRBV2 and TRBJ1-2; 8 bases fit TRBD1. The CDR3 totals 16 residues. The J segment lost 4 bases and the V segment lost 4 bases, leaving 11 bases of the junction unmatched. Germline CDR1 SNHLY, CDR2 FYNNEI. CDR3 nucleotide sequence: TGTGCCAGCAGTGGGGGGAGACAGGGGTCTCGCTATGGCTACACCTTC. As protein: CASSGGRQGSRYGYTF.

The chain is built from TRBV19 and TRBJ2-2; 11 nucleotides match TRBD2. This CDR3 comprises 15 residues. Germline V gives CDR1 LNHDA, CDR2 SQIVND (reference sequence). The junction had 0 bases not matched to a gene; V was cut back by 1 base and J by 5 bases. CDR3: CASSIGLAGTGELFF. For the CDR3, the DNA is TGTGCCAGTAGTATAGGACTAGCGGGGACCGGGGAGCTGTTTTTT.

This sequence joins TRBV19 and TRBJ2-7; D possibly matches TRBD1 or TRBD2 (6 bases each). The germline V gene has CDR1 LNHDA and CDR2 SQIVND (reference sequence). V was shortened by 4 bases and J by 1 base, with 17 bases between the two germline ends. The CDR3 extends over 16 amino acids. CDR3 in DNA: TGTGCCAGTAGTACCGCCGGGACACGGGAGTCCTACGAGCAGTACTTC. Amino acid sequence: CASSTAGTRESYEQYF.

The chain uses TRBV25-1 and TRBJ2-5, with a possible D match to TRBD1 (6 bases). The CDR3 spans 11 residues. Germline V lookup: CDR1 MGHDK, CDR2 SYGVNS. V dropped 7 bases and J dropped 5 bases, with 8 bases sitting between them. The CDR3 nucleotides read TGTGCCAGCAACCAGGGGGAGACCCAGTACTTC. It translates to CASNQGETQYF.

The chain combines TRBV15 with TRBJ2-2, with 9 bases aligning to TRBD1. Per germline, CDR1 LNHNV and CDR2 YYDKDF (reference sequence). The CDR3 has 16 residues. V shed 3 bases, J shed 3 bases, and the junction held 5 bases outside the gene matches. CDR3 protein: CATSRRGQGYTGELFF. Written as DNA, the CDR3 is TGTGCCACCAGCAGGAGGGGACAGGGCTACACCGGGGAGCTGTTTTTT.

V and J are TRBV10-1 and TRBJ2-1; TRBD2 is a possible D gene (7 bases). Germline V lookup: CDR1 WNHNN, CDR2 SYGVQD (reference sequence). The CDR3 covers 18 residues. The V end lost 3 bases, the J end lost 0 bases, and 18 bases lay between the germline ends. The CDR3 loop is CASSEGGGLLSSYNEQFF. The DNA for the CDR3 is TGCGCCAGCAGTGAAGGCGGGGGCCTTCTGAGCTCCTACAATGAGCAGTTCTTC.

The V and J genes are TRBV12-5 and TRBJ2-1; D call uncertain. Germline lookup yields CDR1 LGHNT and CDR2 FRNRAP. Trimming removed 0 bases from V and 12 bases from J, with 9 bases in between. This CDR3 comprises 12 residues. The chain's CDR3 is CASGLVGRVQFF. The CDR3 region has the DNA TGTGCTAGTGGTTTGGTAGGTAGGGTGCAGTTCTTC.

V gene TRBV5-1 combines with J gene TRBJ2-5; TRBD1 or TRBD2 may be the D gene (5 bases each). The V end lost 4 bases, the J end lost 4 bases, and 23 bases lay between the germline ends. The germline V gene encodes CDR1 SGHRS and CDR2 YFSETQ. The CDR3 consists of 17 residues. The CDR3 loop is CASSPSYGTVRGETQYF. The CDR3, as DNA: TGCGCCAGCAGCCCCTCATATGGGACGGTGAGAGGAGAGACCCAGTACTTC.